This T cell receptor beta chain was recorded in a study of technical replicates of blood from several donors. CDR1 is LNHDA, CDR2 SQIVND, per germline (reference sequence). The CDR3 contains 17 residues. The germline V and J ends were trimmed by 2 bases and 2 bases, with 16 bases remaining between them. Produced via immunoSEQ multiplex PCR; TCRdb's table is partial and in-frame only. Of about 89,000 clones detected, approximately 96% appear once; the ten largest clones hold 0.2% to 0.25%. The TCR originated in a human donor in good health. Sequencing was carried out using T cells isolated from PBMCs. The V call is TRBV19, the J call TRBJ1-5; no reliable D call. CDR3 sequence reads: CASSINPRRVGNQPQHF. DNA for the CDR3: TGTGCCAGTAGTATAAACCCCCGGAGAGTGGGCAATCAGCCCCAGCATTTT.